This record looks at one T cell receptor (beta chain) sequence and its context. This specimen comes from a study of blood T cell repertoires in COVID-19. In the study's own analysis: Nucleated cell number was recorded as an estimate derived from reference gene primer amplification. The table came from immunoSEQ multiplex PCR; TCRdb's copy has only in-frame clones and leaves some out. Clone size and the V and J calls come from that table; the DNA yielded D and trimming. The sample includes around 190,000 clones, 85% to 90% seen only once; the top ten take under 30%. The length of the CDR3 is 13 residues. V lost 3 bases and J 5 bases, leaving 7 bases between the germline ends. Germline lookup yields CDR1 LNHDA and CDR2 SQIVND (reference sequence).

This chain uses TRBV19 with TRBJ2-2, with no clear D. The clonotype was recovered from a middle-aged woman in a cohort exposed to, infected with or recovered from COVID-19 (not recorded which). The sample comprised PBMCs or T cells enriched from blood (not recorded which). The CDR3 sequence: CASSIERTGELFF. The CDR3 DNA sequence: TGTGCCAGTAGTATTGAGAGGACCGGGGAGCTGTTTTTT. The full variable domain, completed using reference TRBV19 and TRBJ2-2, is DGGITQSPKYLFRKEGQNVTLSCEQNLNHDAMYWYRQDPGQGLRLIYYSQIVNDFQKGDIAEGYSVSREKKESFPLTVTSAQKNPTAFYLCASSIERTGELFFGEGSRLTVL.